Below, one T cell receptor beta chain is given with its context. Its antigen is undetermined. This entry comes from a study of T-cell memory formation after mild COVID-19. Study-wide results and limits: Clones from the second wave (peaking day 37) had unconfirmed SARS-CoV-2 specificity.

MiXCR, applied by TCRdb to the 5' RACE reads, yields one record per CDR3 protein. The repertoire consists of under 200,000 distinct CDR3 sequences, with 31% occurring once and the leading ten covering around 12%. The ends were cut back, 6 bases at V and 2 bases at J, with 15 bases in the middle. The CDR3 length is 15 residues. Germline CDR1 and CDR2: MNHEY and SVGEGT. The J gene is TRBJ2-3, the V gene TRBV6-2 or TRBV6-3, with a tentative D call TRBD1 (5 bases). The source material was PBMCs or a T cell subset sorted from them (not recorded which). The receptor was derived from an adult woman who had mild COVID-19 (a few samples of this study predate the infection). Cell type and time point are not known. As DNA, the CDR3 is TGTGCCAGCAGACGAGACAGAACTCTCACAGATACGCAGTATTTT. As protein: CASRRDRTLTDTQYF.